The entry below describes one T cell receptor (beta chain). Its target is not known. The germline V gene has CDR1 SGHAT and CDR2 FQNNGV. This CDR3 is 16 amino acids long. Trimming took 4 bases from V and 5 from J; bases not matched to a gene: 6. The repertoire was sequenced with immunoSEQ multiplex PCR; TCRdb's copy has only in-frame clones and lacks some. The repertoire holds about 1,500 clones, with approximately 80% as singletons. The data belong to a study of PD-1 blockade in classical Hodgkin lymphoma. Study context: Patients had nivolumab dosed at 3 mg/kg, delivered intravenously every 2 weeks. Study-level findings and limits: Reports indicated that newly diagnosed patients had lower baseline TCR diversity than healthy donors did. It was among complete responders that baseline diversity resembled that of newly diagnosed patients. CD8+ TCR diversity did not rise significantly by C4D1, unlike CD4+.

There was relapse after autologous stem cell transplantation in every patient, and there was variation in brentuximab vedotin exposure. The authors enriched CD8+ T cells from thawed PBMCs via magnetic negative selection. The clonotype was recovered from a human donor with classical Hodgkin lymphoma. This material consisted of CD8+ T cells from blood, taken at baseline. The V call is TRBV11-2, the J call TRBJ2-1; the match to TRBD2 covers 12 bases. The CDR3 DNA sequence: TGTGCCAGCAGCTGGACTAGCGGGGAGACCCACAATGAGCAGTTCTTC. It yields the protein CASSWTSGETHNEQFF.